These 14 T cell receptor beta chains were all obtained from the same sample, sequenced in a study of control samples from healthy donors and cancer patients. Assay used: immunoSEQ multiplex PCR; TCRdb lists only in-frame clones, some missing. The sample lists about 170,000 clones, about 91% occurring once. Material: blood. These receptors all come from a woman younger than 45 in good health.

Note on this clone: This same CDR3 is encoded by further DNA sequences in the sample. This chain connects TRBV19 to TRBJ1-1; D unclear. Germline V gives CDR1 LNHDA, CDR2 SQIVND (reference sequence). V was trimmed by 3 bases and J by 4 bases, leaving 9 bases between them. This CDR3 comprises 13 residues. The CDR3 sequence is CASSIDGGTEAFF. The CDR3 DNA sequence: TGTGCCAGTAGTATCGACGGCGGCACTGAAGCTTTCTTT.

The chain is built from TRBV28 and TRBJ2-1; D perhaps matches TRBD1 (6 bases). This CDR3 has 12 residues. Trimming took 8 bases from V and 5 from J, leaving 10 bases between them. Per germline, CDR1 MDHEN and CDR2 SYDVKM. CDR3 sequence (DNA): TGTGCCAGCCGGGACACACACAATGAGCAGTTCTTC. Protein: CASRDTHNEQFF.

The CDR3 sequence: CASSLKPQGTSGNTIYF. The CDR3 coding sequence is TGCGCCAGCAGCTTGAAGCCGCAGGGAACTTCTGGAAACACCATATATTTT. The V gene is TRBV5-1, the J gene TRBJ1-3; weak D call: TRBD1 (5 bases). Germline V gene sequence: CDR1 SGHRS, CDR2 YFSETQ. The CDR3 consists of 17 residues. V gave up 1 base and J gave up 1 base, with 15 bases separating them.

The CDR3 DNA sequence: TGTGCCAGCAGCACACTACTAGCGGGAGGGCAGGATGAGCAGTTCTTC. It is translated as CASSTLLAGGQDEQFF. This sequence joins TRBV5-6 and TRBJ2-1; 13 bases fit TRBD2. Germline lookup yields CDR1 SGHDT and CDR2 YYEEEE. The CDR3 length is 16 residues. With 4 bases clipped from V and 8 bases from J, the junction kept 9 bases outside the gene matches.

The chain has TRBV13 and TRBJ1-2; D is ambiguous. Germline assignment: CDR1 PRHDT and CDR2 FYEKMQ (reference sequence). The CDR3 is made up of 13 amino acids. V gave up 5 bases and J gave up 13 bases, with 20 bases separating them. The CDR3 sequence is CASSPPGARLRTF. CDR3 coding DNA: TGTGCCAGCAGCCCCCCCGGTGCCCGTCTTCGCACCTTC.

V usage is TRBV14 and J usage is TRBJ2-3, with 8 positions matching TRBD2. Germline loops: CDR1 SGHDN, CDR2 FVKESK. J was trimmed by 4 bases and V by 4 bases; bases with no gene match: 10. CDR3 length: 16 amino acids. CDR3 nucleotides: TGTGCCAGCAGCCGAGGGACTAGTTTAGGGTCAGATACGCAGTATTTT. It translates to CASSRGTSLGSDTQYF.

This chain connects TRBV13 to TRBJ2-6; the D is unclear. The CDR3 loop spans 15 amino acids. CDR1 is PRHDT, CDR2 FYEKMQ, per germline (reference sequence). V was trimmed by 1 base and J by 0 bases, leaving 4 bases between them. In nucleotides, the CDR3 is TGTGCCAGCAGCTTAGCGGGCTCTGGGGCCAACGTCCTGACTTTC. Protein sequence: CASSLAGSGANVLTF. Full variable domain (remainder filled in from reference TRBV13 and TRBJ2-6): AAGVIQSPRHLIKEKRETATLKCYPIPRHDTVYWYQQGPGQDPQFLISFYEKMQSDKGSIPDRFSAQQFSDYHSELNMSSLELGDSALYFCASSLAGSGANVLTFGAGSRLTVL.

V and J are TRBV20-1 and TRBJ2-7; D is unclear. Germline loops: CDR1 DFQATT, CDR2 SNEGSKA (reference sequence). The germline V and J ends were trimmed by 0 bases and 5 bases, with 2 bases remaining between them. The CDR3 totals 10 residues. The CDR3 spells CSARDNEQYF. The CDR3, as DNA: TGCAGTGCTAGAGATAACGAGCAGTACTTC.

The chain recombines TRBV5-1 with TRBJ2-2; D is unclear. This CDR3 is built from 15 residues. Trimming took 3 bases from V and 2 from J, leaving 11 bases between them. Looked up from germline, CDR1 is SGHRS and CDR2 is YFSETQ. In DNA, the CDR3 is TGCGCCAGCAGCTCGCAGACAACCAACACCGGGGAGCTGTTTTTT. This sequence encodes CASSSQTTNTGELFF.

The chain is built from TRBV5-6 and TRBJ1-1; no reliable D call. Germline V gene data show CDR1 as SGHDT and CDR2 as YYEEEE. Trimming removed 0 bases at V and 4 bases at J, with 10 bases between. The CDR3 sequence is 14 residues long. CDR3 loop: CASSLGLRGTEAFF. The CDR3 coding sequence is TGTGCCAGCAGCTTGGGTCTCAGAGGCACTGAAGCTTTCTTT.

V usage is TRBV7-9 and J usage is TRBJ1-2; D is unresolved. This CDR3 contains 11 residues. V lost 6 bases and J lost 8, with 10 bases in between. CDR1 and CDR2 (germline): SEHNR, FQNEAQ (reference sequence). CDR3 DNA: TGTGCCAGCAGATCTTTAGGCGGCTACACCTTC. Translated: CASRSLGGYTF.

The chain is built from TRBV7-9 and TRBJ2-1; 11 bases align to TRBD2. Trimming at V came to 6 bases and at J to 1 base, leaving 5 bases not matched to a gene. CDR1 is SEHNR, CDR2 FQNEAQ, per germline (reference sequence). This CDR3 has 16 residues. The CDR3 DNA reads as TGTGCCAGCAGTCCGACTAGCGGGGTATCCTACAATGAGCAGTTCTTC. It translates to CASSPTSGVSYNEQFF.

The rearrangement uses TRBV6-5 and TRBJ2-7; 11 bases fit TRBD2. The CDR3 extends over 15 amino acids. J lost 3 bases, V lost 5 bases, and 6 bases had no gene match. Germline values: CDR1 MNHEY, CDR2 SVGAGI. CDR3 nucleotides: TGTGCCAGCAGTCCCGGACTAGCGGGTCTCTACGAGCAGTACTTC. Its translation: CASSPGLAGLYEQYF.

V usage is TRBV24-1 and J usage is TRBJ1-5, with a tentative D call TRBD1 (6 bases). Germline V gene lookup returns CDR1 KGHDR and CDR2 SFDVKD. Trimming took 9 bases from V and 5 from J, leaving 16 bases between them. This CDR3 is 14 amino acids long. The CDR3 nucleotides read TGTGCCACCCGCGGTAGGGGGGGCGATCAGCCCCAGCATTTT. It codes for CATRGRGGDQPQHF.